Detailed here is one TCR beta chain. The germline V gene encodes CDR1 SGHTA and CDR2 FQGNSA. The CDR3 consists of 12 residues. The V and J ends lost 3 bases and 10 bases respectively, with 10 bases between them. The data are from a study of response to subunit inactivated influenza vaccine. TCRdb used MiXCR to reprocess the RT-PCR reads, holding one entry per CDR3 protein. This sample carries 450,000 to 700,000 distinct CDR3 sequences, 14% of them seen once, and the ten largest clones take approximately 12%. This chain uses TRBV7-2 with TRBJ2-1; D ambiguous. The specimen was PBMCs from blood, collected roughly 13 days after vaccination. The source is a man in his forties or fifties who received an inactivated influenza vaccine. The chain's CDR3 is CASSLQRREQFF. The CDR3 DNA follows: TGTGCCAGCAGCTTGCAAAGAAGAGAGCAGTTCTTC.